The T cell receptor beta chain described here comes from a study of CD8+ T cells in alopecia areata. Germline-derived CDR1 and CDR2 are SGHND and FRSKSL. The CDR3 length is 15 residues. Extracted RNA was reverse transcribed, and the resulting cDNA served as sequencing template. The repertoire was sequenced with immunoSEQ multiplex PCR; TCRdb's copy has only in-frame clones and lacks some. The sample holds about 1,400 clones, and no clone turns up only once. Notes on this clone: The gene names here belong to mouse. The sequenced fragment ends 4 residues before the CDR3 boundary, so the rest is inferred from the germline J gene.

The rearrangement joins TRBV15 to TRBJ2-7; 9 bases fit TRBD2. This receptor was identified in a C3H/HeJ mouse with alopecia areata. Strain haplotype (MHC): H2-k. Sequenced material: lesional skin. CDR3 residues: CASSLAPGGGYEQYF. The DNA read from the CDR3 is TGTGCCAGCAGTTTAGCGCCTGGGGGGGGTTAT.